This T cell receptor beta chain was documented in a study of blood T cell repertoires in COVID-19. Germline loops: CDR1 GTSNPN, CDR2 SVGIG (reference sequence). This CDR3 is 15 amino acids long. The V and J ends lost 2 bases and 1 base respectively, with 14 bases between them. Per the original methods: Counts of nucleated cells, estimated from reference gene primer amplification, were obtained. Profiled with immunoSEQ multiplex PCR; TCRdb holds only in-frame clones, not every one. Clone size and the V and J calls come from that table; the DNA yielded D and trimming. The sample records approximately 150,000 clones, roughly 80% being singletons. It was during active infection that Seattle patients were enrolled and then longitudinally followed.

Material for sequencing was peripheral blood. The receptor's source is a woman of 80 years or more with COVID-19, enrolled during active disease. The V call is TRBV30, the J call TRBJ1-2; a weak D match, TRBD1 (5 bases). The CDR3 coding sequence is TGTGCCTGGAGTCTCCCCGCGGGGGATAACTATGGCTACACCTTC. Protein: CAWSLPAGDNYGYTF.